This passage covers 21 T cell receptor beta chains from one sample sequenced in a study of blood T cell repertoires in COVID-19. Produced via immunoSEQ multiplex PCR; TCRdb's table is partial and in-frame only. In the table there are more than 200,000 clones, around 82% of which are singletons. Source material: peripheral blood. All receptors come from a man aged 50 to 60 with active or convalescent COVID-19.

This chain links TRBV29-1 with TRBJ1-1, with D possibly being TRBD1 (5 bases). The V gene lost 5 bases and the J gene lost 1 base, with 11 bases spanning the gap. Germline loops: CDR1 SQVTM, CDR2 ANQGSEA. The CDR3 is 13 amino acids. DNA of the CDR3: TGCAGCGTTTATATCGGACAGAACACTGAAGCTTTCTTT. It encodes CSVYIGQNTEAFF.

The V and J genes are TRBV28 and TRBJ1-6; no firm D call. CDR1 is MDHEN, CDR2 SYDVKM, per germline. Trimming shortened V by 3 bases and J by 8 bases, and 23 bases separated the two germline ends. The CDR3 runs to 18 residues. In nucleotides, the CDR3 is TGTGCCAGCAGTTTCCCCGGCCAAGCCGAGCGAAGTCATTCACCCCTCCACTTT. Its translation: CASSFPGQAERSHSPLHF. Complete variable domain (other parts from reference TRBV28 and TRBJ1-6): DVKVTQSSRYLVKRTGEKVFLECVQDMDHENMFWYRQDPGLGLRLIYFSYDVKMKEKGDIPEGYSVSREKKERFSLILESASTNQTSMYLCASSFPGQAERSHSPLHFGNGTRLTVT.

This clone was picked up a small number of times. This chain joins TRBV3-1 (or the pseudogene TRBV3-2) and TRBJ2-3; maybe TRBD1 (6 bases). CDR3 size: 17 residues. V was shortened by 0 bases and J by 1 base, with 14 bases between the two germline ends. Germline V CDR1 and CDR2: LGHDT, YNNKEL (reference sequence). The CDR3 coding sequence is TGTGCCAGCAGCCAAGATCGCCGAGGGGGAGGCACAGATACGCAGTATTTT. Its protein product is CASSQDRRGGGTDTQYF.

The chain uses TRBV19 and TRBJ1-1, with D possibly matching TRBD1 (6 bases). The ends were cut back, 5 bases at V and 0 bases at J, with 10 bases in the middle. This CDR3 has 14 amino acids. Germline V gene data show CDR1 as LNHDA and CDR2 as SQIVND (reference sequence). The CDR3 DNA is TGTGCCAGTAGTCCCGGACAGTTGAACACTGAAGCTTTCTTT. The encoded protein is CASSPGQLNTEAFF.

This sequence joins TRBV6-5 and TRBJ2-5; a weak D match, TRBD2 (5 bases). There are 13 residues in the CDR3. Germline CDR1 reads MNHEY; CDR2 reads SVGAGI. V was cut by 6 bases and J by 4 bases, with 12 bases left in between. The CDR3 protein is CASSPGVTETQYF. CDR3 bases: TGTGCCAGCAGCCCCGGGGTAACAGAGACCCAGTACTTC.

The chain employs TRBV9 and TRBJ1-1; 10 nucleotides agree with TRBD1. The junction had 9 bases not matched to a gene; V was cut back by 6 bases and J by 4 bases. The CDR3 is 15 residues long. In germline, CDR1 is SGDLS, CDR2 YYNGEE. CDR3 in DNA: TGTGCCAGCACCGAGACAGGGGGCGATAGCACTGAAGCTTTCTTT. This sequence encodes CASTETGGDSTEAFF.

The chain uses TRBV11-2 and TRBJ1-1; D remains ambiguous. Trimming left V 1 base short and J 1 base short, with 13 bases between. The V gene's germline CDR1 is SGHAT and CDR2 FQNNGV. CDR3 length: 16 residues. The CDR3 DNA reads TGTGCCAGCAGCTTAGGAGGAGGGAGAGGGAACACTGAAGCTTTCTTT. Translating gives CASSLGGGRGNTEAFF.

This chain links TRBV2 with TRBJ2-1, with 9 bases aligning to TRBD2. The CDR3 contains 17 residues. Germline V CDR1 and CDR2: SNHLY, FYNNEI. V lost 8 bases to trimming and J lost 1 base; unmatched junction nucleotides: 12. The CDR3 sequence is CASQGAGGSYSYNEQFF. The CDR3 nucleotides read TGTGCCAGCCAAGGCGCGGGGGGGTCATATTCCTACAATGAGCAGTTCTTC.

This clone was detected a few times. CDR3 DNA sequence: TGTGCCAGCAGCCCCGACAGCCCGAACACTGAAGCTTTCTTT. Translation gives CASSPDSPNTEAFF. The chain links TRBV7-3 to TRBJ1-1; a possible D gene is TRBD1 (5 bases). This CDR3 has 14 amino acids. The V end was cut by 5 bases, the J end by 1 base, with 11 bases between. Germline V gene lookup returns CDR1 SGHTA and CDR2 FQGTGA.

The V call is TRBV5-1, the J call TRBJ1-4; the D gene is possibly TRBD1 (6 bases). Trimming cost V 0 bases and J 7 bases, with 13 bases left between them. Germline CDR1 and CDR2: SGHRS and YFSETQ. The CDR3 has 15 amino acids. DNA for the CDR3: TGCGCCAGCAGCTTGGCCGGGGGGCTGGGTGAAAAACTGTTTTTT. Encoded protein: CASSLAGGLGEKLFF.

The V gene is TRBV12-3 or TRBV12-4, the J gene TRBJ2-5, with D possibly matching TRBD2 (5 bases). The germline V and J ends were trimmed by 6 bases and 8 bases, with 16 bases remaining between them. The CDR3 covers 13 residues. The CDR3 bases are TGTGCCAGCAGCTCATCTAGCCTAATTACCCAGTACTTC. This sequence encodes CASSSSSLITQYF.

The chain carries TRBV6-5 and TRBJ1-2, with a weak D call TRBD1 (6 bases). The CDR3 covers 11 residues. V was clipped by 10 bases and J by 5 bases, with 11 bases between them. Germline lookup yields CDR1 MNHEY and CDR2 SVGAGI. CDR3 DNA: TGTGCCACCTCGAGGGGGTATGGCTACACCTTC. Amino acid sequence: CATSRGYGYTF.

The chain uses TRBV30 and TRBJ1-3, with D tentatively TRBD1 (5 bases). CDR1 and CDR2 (germline): GTSNPN, SVGIG (reference sequence). Trimming removed 3 bases from V and 8 bases from J, with 14 bases in between. The CDR3 totals 13 residues. The CDR3 sequence is CAWSRQGGHTIYF. The DNA for the CDR3 is TGTGCCTGGAGCCGTCAGGGAGGACACACCATATATTTT.

V and J are TRBV4-1 and TRBJ1-2, with 11 nucleotides matching TRBD1. This CDR3 is built from 14 residues. V lost 0 bases to trimming and J lost 13 bases; unmatched junction nucleotides: 7. Looked up from germline, CDR1 is MGHRA and CDR2 is YSYEKL. CDR3 sequence (DNA): TGCGCCAGCAGCCAAGATGGGAGGGACAGGGGGTCCACCTTC. The encoded protein is CASSQDGRDRGSTF.

The chain joins TRBV6-1 to TRBJ2-3; 8 bases are a match to TRBD2. Unmatched junction bases numbered 2, after V lost 2 bases and J lost 1 base. Germline V gives CDR1 MNHNS, CDR2 SASEGT. The CDR3 has 15 amino acids. The CDR3 DNA follows: TGTGCCAGCAGTGAAAGGCGGGGGGGCACAGATACGCAGTATTTT. It yields the protein CASSERRGGTDTQYF.

The genes are TRBV3-1 (or the pseudogene TRBV3-2) and TRBJ1-2; D not certain. In germline, CDR1 is LGHDT, CDR2 YNNKEL (reference sequence). Trimming shortened V by 0 bases and J by 7 bases, and 6 bases separated the two germline ends. The CDR3 spans 12 residues. In DNA form, the CDR3 reads TGTGCCAGCAGCCAAGAAGGGAGTGGCTACACCTTC. Residues: CASSQEGSGYTF.

This sequence joins TRBV4-3 and TRBJ2-3; D remains unclear. The length of the CDR3 is 14 residues. V was shortened by 2 bases and J by 1 base, with 7 bases between the two germline ends. CDR1 and CDR2 (germline): LGHNA, YSLEER. CDR3 residues: CASSQYRGTDTQYF. CDR3 sequence (DNA): TGCGCCAGCAGCCAATATCGGGGCACAGATACGCAGTATTTT.

The rearrangement uses TRBV13 and TRBJ1-6, with 7 bases fitting TRBD1. Germline V gene data show CDR1 as PRHDT and CDR2 as FYEKMQ (reference sequence). V shed 5 bases, J shed 5 bases, and the junction held 9 bases outside the gene matches. The CDR3 runs 16 residues. The CDR3 spells CASSNRTGLNNSPLHF. CDR3 nucleotide sequence: TGTGCCAGCAGCAACCGGACAGGCCTTAATAATTCACCCCTCCACTTT.

The rearrangement links TRBV27 to TRBJ1-2, with a weak D call TRBD1 (6 bases). Germline V gene lookup returns CDR1 MNHEY and CDR2 SMNVEV (reference sequence). This CDR3 has 14 residues. The V end was cut by 7 bases, the J end by 5 bases, with 17 bases between. CDR3 sequence reads: CASKVSGRGYGYTF. The CDR3 nucleotides read TGTGCCAGCAAGGTGTCGGGCAGGGGATATGGCTACACCTTC.

The chain links TRBV6-6 to TRBJ1-4; 8 nucleotides align to TRBD1. CDR3 size: 14 residues. In germline, CDR1 is MNHNY, CDR2 SVGAGI (reference sequence). Trimming cost V 4 bases and J 8 bases; bases outside gene matches: 6. CDR3 nucleotides: TGTGCCAGCAGTTGGGGACAGGAGGGGGAAAAACTGTTTTTT. Protein sequence: CASSWGQEGEKLFF.

This chain links TRBV2 with TRBJ2-7, with 9 bases identical to TRBD1. The V gene's germline CDR1 is SNHLY and CDR2 FYNNEI. Trimming at V came to 8 bases and at J to 7 bases, leaving 12 bases not matched to a gene. This CDR3 contains 14 residues. CDR3 DNA sequence: TGTGCCAGCGTAGAGGACAGGGGCGTTGGGGAGCAGTACTTC. It translates to CASVEDRGVGEQYF.